These T cell receptor beta chains were read from a single sample in a study of CD8 T cells in Susac syndrome. MiXCR, run by TCRdb on the immunoSEQ multiplex PCR reads, gives a single entry per CDR3 protein. The table records about 300,000 distinct CDR3 sequences, around 85% of them present only once. Material: CD8+ T cells from PBMCs. The source is a human donor with multiple sclerosis. Each CDR3 is given with its conserved first and last residue. D genes are given only for firm matches. Clone size is given for some rows only: seen once, a few or many times, or a class if the clone is expanded.

d_gene | abundance | j_gene | v_gene | CDR3nt | CDR3aa
TRBD2 | - | TRBJ2-1 | TRBV27 | TGTGCCAGCAGCCCGGTTGGACTAGCCCTGGGCAATGAGCAGTTCTTC | CASSPVGLALGNEQFF
- | few | TRBJ2-4 | TRBV7-9 | TGTGCCAGCAGCTTAGCGGGAGTTACCAAAAACATTCAGTACTTC | CASSLAGVTKNIQYF
- | - | TRBJ2-1 | TRBV9 | TGTGCCAGCAGCTTCGGCCAGGGAAGTGGTGAGCAGTTCTTC | CASSFGQGSGEQFF
- | - | TRBJ2-7 | TRBV3-1 | TGTGCCAGCAGCCAACCATCGAAGGGGAAACCCTACGAGCAGTACTTC | CASSQPSKGKPYEQYF
TRBD1 | - | TRBJ2-1 | TRBV28 | TGTGCCAGCAGGCTCCCGGGACAGGGAATTACTGAGCAGTTCTTC | CASRLPGQGITEQFF
TRBD2 | - | TRBJ2-1 | TRBV19 | TGTGCCGGTAGCGCAACTAGCGGCTATGCCTACAATGAGCAGTTCTTC | CAGSATSGYAYNEQFF
TRBD2 | - | TRBJ2-7 | TRBV13 | TGTGCCAGCAGCGTCACCTCGGGACTAGCAGCATACGAGCAGTACTTC | CASSVTSGLAAYEQYF
TRBD1 | - | TRBJ2-7 | TRBV18 | TGTGCCAGCTCACCACCGACAGGGAACGTGGCGTACGAGCAGTACTTC | CASSPPTGNVAYEQYF
- | - | TRBJ2-5 | TRBV19 | TGTGCTGGGGCACAAGAGACCCAGTACTTC | CAGAQETQYF
TRBD2 | few | TRBJ2-7 | TRBV9 | TGTGCCAGCAGCGTAGGTTCCAGCGGGAGTTACGAGCAGTACTTC | CASSVGSSGSYEQYF
TRBD2 | few | TRBJ2-4 | TRBV7-9 | TGTGCCAGCAGCCACTACTCCGGGACTAGCGGGAGCAACATTCAGTACTTC | CASSHYSGTSGSNIQYF
- | few | TRBJ2-7 | TRBV9 | TGTGCCAGCAGCGTAGGCTCCGGCTCCTACGAGCAGTACTTC | CASSVGSGSYEQYF
TRBD1 | - | TRBJ1-2 | TRBV30 | TGTGCCTGGATAATGACAGGGGGCGCGGACTATGGCTACACCTTC | CAWIMTGGADYGYTF
- | - | TRBJ1-5 | TRBV6-2/TRBV6-3 | TGTGCCAGTTCGGCAGGGTGGTTTCAGCCCCAGCATTTT | CASSAGWFQPQHF
TRBD2 | - | TRBJ2-1 | TRBV5-6 | TGTGCCAGCAGCGCGGTAGCTAGCGGGACCTCCTACAATGAGCAGTTCTTC | CASSAVASGTSYNEQFF
- | - | TRBJ1-5 | TRBV6-2/TRBV6-3 | TGTGCCAGCAGTTACGGAACAAGTCAGCCCCAGCATTTT | CASSYGTSQPQHF
TRBD2 | - | TRBJ2-1 | TRBV6-5 | TGTGCCAGCAGTTACCCGGGACTAGCGGGTCACAATGAGCAGTTCTTC | CASSYPGLAGHNEQFF
- | - | TRBJ1-1 | TRBV11-2 | TGTGCCAGCAGCCCCGAAGCCGGGGACACTGAAGCTTTCTTT | CASSPEAGDTEAFF
- | once | TRBJ1-2 | TRBV7-9 | TGTGCCAGCAGCTGGGCGACGGATAACTATGGCTACACCTTC | CASSWATDNYGYTF
- | - | TRBJ2-3 | TRBV7-2 | TGTGCCAGCAGCCCCCGCCGGAGGATGAGGGAATCAGATACGCAGTATTTT | CASSPRRRMRESDTQYF
TRBD2 | - | TRBJ2-1 | TRBV6-4 | TGTGCCAGCAGTGAACTAGCGTACAATGAGCAGTTCTTC | CASSELAYNEQFF
- | - | TRBJ1-5 | TRBV4-3 | TGCGCCAGCAGCCAAGATGGGCCAGGAGGAACTCAGCCCCAGCATTTT | CASSQDGPGGTQPQHF
- | - | TRBJ1-4 | TRBV4-1 | TGCGCCAGCAGCCAAATAAGCCTTAATGAAAAACTGTTTTTT | CASSQISLNEKLFF
- | few | TRBJ2-1 | TRBV7-9 | TGTGCCAGCAGCTCTTCCCTAGCGAGAAGCTCCTACAATGAGCAGTTCTTC | CASSSSLARSSYNEQFF
TRBD1 | - | TRBJ2-2 | TRBV25-1 | TGTGCCAGCAGTGAACGCGACAGGGACACCGGGGAGCTGTTTTTT | CASSERDRDTGELFF
- | - | TRBJ1-1 | TRBV4-3 | TGCGCCAGCAGCCAAGATCCAGGGGTGGGAATCATGAACACTGAAGCTTTCTTT | CASSQDPGVGIMNTEAFF
- | - | TRBJ2-7 | TRBV7-9 | TGTGCCAGCAGCCCGTGGCAGGCGTCCTACGAGCAGTACTTC | CASSPWQASYEQYF
- | - | TRBJ2-1 | TRBV6-2/TRBV6-3 | TGTGCCAGCAGTAAAATGGGCCTCGAGTTCTTC | CASSKMGLEFF
TRBD1 | once | TRBJ1-5 | TRBV12-3/TRBV12-4 | TGTGCCAGCAGTACAGGGGGCAATCAGCCCCAGCATTTT | CASSTGGNQPQHF
- | many | TRBJ2-6 | TRBV27 | TGTGCCAGCCGTTCCCTCTCTGGGGCCAACGTCCTGACTTTC | CASRSLSGANVLTF
TRBD2 | - | TRBJ2-7 | TRBV5-1 | TGCGCCAGCAGCTTTTCCCTAGCGGGAGCCTCCTACGAGCAGTACTTC | CASSFSLAGASYEQYF
TRBD2 | - | TRBJ2-2 | TRBV5-4 | TGTGCCAGCAGCTATGGGCCAGGACTAGCGGAAGCTCGAGTCACCGGGGAGCTGTTTTTT | CASSYGPGLAEARVTGELFF
- | - | TRBJ2-7 | TRBV15 | TGTGCCACCAGTGCGTTTGGAACCCACTACGAGCAGTACTTC | CATSAFGTHYEQYF
- | - | TRBJ2-7 | TRBV4-3 | TGCGCCAGCAGCCAAGATCGGGGCTCAAGCTCCTACGAGCAGTACTTC | CASSQDRGSSSYEQYF
TRBD2 | - | TRBJ2-1 | TRBV5-1 | TGCGCCAGCAGCTTGGAAGCGGGGTCCCTCTCCTACAATGAGCAGTTCTTC | CASSLEAGSLSYNEQFF
TRBD2 | - | TRBJ2-7 | TRBV6-1 | TGTGCCAGCAGTGAAGGGACTAGCGCATTCTACGAGCAGTACTTC | CASSEGTSAFYEQYF
- | - | TRBJ2-7 | TRBV13 | TGTGCCAGCAGCTTAGGCAGGGGCAACTACGAGCAGTACTTC | CASSLGRGNYEQYF
TRBD1 | - | TRBJ1-1 | TRBV10-3 | TGTGCCATCAGTGAGACCGGGACAGGGAACACTGAAGCTTTCTTT | CAISETGTGNTEAFF
- | few | TRBJ2-1 | TRBV29-1 | TGCAGCGCCGCTGGTAATCCTCATGAGCAGTTCTTC | CSAAGNPHEQFF
TRBD2 | - | TRBJ2-5 | TRBV7-9 | TGTGCCAGCAGCTTAGTGCTAGCGGGGGAAGAGACCCAGTACTTC | CASSLVLAGEETQYF
- | - | TRBJ1-2 | TRBV27 | TGTGCCAGCAGTCACGGGACGCCAGGTGGCTACACCTTC | CASSHGTPGGYTF
TRBD2 | - | TRBJ2-3 | TRBV28 | TGTGCCAGCATCCAGACTAGCGGGAGGGCCCTTGGCACAGATACGCAGTATTTT | CASIQTSGRALGTDTQYF
TRBD1 | - | TRBJ2-7 | TRBV10-3 | TGTGCCGCAAGGACAGGGGCGTCTTACGAGCAGTACTTC | CAARTGASYEQYF
- | - | TRBJ1-2 | TRBV28 | TGTGCCAGCAGTTTAGGTACCCTGGGGACCGGCTACACCTTC | CASSLGTLGTGYTF
TRBD2 | - | TRBJ2-1 | TRBV4-3 | TGCGCCAGCAGCCAAGGACGTGGCGGGAGGGCCCATGAGCAGTTCTTC | CASSQGRGGRAHEQFF
- | - | TRBJ2-1 | TRBV6-5 | TGTGCCAGCAGTTACCCCGGGACCAACAATGAGCAGTTCTTC | CASSYPGTNNEQFF
- | - | TRBJ2-7 | TRBV19 | TGTGCCAGTAGCTTCAGGGTAAACTACGAGCAGTACTTC | CASSFRVNYEQYF
TRBD1 | - | TRBJ2-7 | TRBV7-8 | TGTGCCAGCAGTTCCTATCCCAGGGGGTCGTCCTACGAGCAGTACTTC | CASSSYPRGSSYEQYF
- | - | TRBJ1-2 | TRBV5-4 | TGTGCCAGCACCCGAGGCGAGGGGCCTAACTATGGCTACACCTTC | CASTRGEGPNYGYTF
TRBD2 | - | TRBJ2-1 | TRBV6-2/TRBV6-3 | TGTGCCAGCAGCGTAGCGGGAGGGGGCAATGAGCAGTTCTTC | CASSVAGGGNEQFF
TRBD1 | - | TRBJ2-2 | TRBV12-5 | TGTGCTAGTGGTTTGGCCGGGACAGGGGAAAAGTATAACACCGGGGAGCTGTTTTTT | CASGLAGTGEKYNTGELFF
TRBD1 | - | TRBJ1-5 | TRBV28 | TGTGCCAGCAGTGGGACAGTGGGATGGCCCCAGCATTTT | CASSGTVGWPQHF
TRBD1 | - | TRBJ1-5 | TRBV6-5 | TGTGCCAGCAGTTACGCCTTCGGACAGGGGGCCGCTCAGCCCCAGCATTTT | CASSYAFGQGAAQPQHF
- | - | TRBJ1-3 | TRBV4-3 | TGCGCCAGCAGCCAATCTATGGTTCCAAACTCTGGAAACACCATATATTTT | CASSQSMVPNSGNTIYF